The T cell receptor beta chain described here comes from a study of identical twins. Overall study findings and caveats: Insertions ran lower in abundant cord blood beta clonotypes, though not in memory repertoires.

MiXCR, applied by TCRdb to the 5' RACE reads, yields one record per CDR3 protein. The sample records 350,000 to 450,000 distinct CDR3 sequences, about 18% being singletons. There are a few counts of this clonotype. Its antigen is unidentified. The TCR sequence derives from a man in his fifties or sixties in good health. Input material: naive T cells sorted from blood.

CDR3 sequence (DNA): TGTGCCAGCAGCTCACGGACAGGGGGCGTCTACGAGCAGTACTTC. This translates into CASSSRTGGVYEQYF. The rearrangement links TRBV9 to TRBJ2-7; 11 nucleotides align to TRBD1. V was pared by 4 bases and J by 3 bases, with 6 bases of the junction left unmatched. In germline, CDR1 is SGDLS, CDR2 YYNGEE. CDR3 length equals 15 residues.